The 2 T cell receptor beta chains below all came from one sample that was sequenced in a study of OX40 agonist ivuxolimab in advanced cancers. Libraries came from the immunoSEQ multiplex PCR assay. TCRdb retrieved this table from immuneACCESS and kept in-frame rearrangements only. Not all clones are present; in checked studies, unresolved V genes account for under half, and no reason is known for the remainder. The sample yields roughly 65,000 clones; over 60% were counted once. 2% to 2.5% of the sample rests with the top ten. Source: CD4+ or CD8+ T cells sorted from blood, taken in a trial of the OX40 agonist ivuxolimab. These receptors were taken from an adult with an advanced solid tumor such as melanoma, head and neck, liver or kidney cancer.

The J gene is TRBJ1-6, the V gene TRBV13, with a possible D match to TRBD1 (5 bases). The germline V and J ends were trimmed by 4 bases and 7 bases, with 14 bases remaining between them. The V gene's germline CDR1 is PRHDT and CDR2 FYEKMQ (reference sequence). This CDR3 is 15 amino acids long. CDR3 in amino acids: CASSSRPGTNSPLHF. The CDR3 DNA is TGTGCCAGCAGCTCCAGGCCCGGGACGAATTCACCCCTCCACTTT.

In DNA form, the CDR3 reads TGTGCCAGCAGTTTACAGGTGCCGGATGAGCAGTTCTTC. This sequence encodes CASSLQVPDEQFF. The chain recombines TRBV27 with TRBJ2-1; D is unresolved. The CDR3 totals 13 residues. In germline, CDR1 is MNHEY, CDR2 SMNVEV (reference sequence). The ends were cut back, 2 bases at V and 8 bases at J, with 10 bases in the middle.